These T cell receptor beta chains were read from a single sample in a study of blood T cells in healthy people across ages. TCRdb reanalysed the 5' RACE reads using MiXCR and keeps one entry per CDR3 protein. Of hundreds of thousands of distinct CDR3 sequences detected, roughly 26% appear once; the ten largest clones hold 15% to 20%. The specimen sequenced was blood. The receptor set was obtained from a woman of 80 years or more in good health. The CDR3 runs from the conserved cysteine through the conserved F or W. Clone size is shown for a subset of rows, as once, few, many or a class of expanded clone.

clone_size: many
v_call: TRBV4-3
cdr3_aa: CASSLAAGANQPQHF

clone_size: many
v_call: TRBV5-5
cdr3_aa: CASSLLGGDGTDTQYF

clone_size: .
v_call: TRBV20-1
cdr3_aa: CSAPTLALGLGRDTQYF

clone_size: .
v_call: TRBV20-1
cdr3_aa: CSARDGTSGAETQYF

clone_size: .
v_call: TRBV25-1
cdr3_aa: CASSADRGTEKLFF

clone_size: many
v_call: TRBV4-3
cdr3_aa: CASSQSYRGVYNEQFF

clone_size: .
v_call: TRBV10-3
cdr3_aa: CAISESVRGRNEQFF

clone_size: .
v_call: TRBV7-2
cdr3_aa: CASRLGWGEKLFF

clone_size: many
v_call: TRBV12-3/TRBV12-4
cdr3_aa: CASRAGTAVYNEQFF

clone_size: .
v_call: TRBV12-3/TRBV12-4
cdr3_aa: CASSSLRGRVYEQYF

clone_size: .
v_call: TRBV3-1
cdr3_aa: CASSQRALRGNEQFF

clone_size: many
v_call: TRBV7-2
cdr3_aa: CASSLDWVLGTDTQYF

clone_size: .
v_call: TRBV10-3
cdr3_aa: CAISDGTSGWGNEQFF

clone_size: many
v_call: TRBV7-9
cdr3_aa: CASSPLGNTDTQYF

clone_size: few
v_call: TRBV10-3
cdr3_aa: CAVSPGTGDGYTF

clone_size: few
v_call: TRBV24-1
cdr3_aa: CATSDSRLAAYNEQFF

clone_size: .
v_call: TRBV7-8
cdr3_aa: CASSPDRARSNTEAFF

clone_size: few
v_call: TRBV30
cdr3_aa: CAWSFGGTSGSYEQYF

clone_size: .
v_call: TRBV5-6
cdr3_aa: CACSLQRGGPREQYF

clone_size: .
v_call: TRBV27
cdr3_aa: CASTKGDLSSYNSPLHF

clone_size: .
v_call: TRBV5-1
cdr3_aa: CASSWTGLNTEAFF

clone_size: many
v_call: TRBV20-1
cdr3_aa: CSAGQAMGETQYF

clone_size: .
v_call: TRBV28
cdr3_aa: CASRPPGGDIQYF

clone_size: .
v_call: TRBV11-2
cdr3_aa: CASSLKTGIEAFF

clone_size: .
v_call: TRBV2
cdr3_aa: CASTGGEETQYF

clone_size: many
v_call: TRBV7-2
cdr3_aa: CASSSGTGSYNEQFF

clone_size: .
v_call: TRBV28
cdr3_aa: CASSFEQTPYEQYF

clone_size: many
v_call: TRBV9
cdr3_aa: CASRPETSGTDTQYF

clone_size: .
v_call: TRBV6-6
cdr3_aa: CASTNSGPTYEQYF

clone_size: .
v_call: TRBV19
cdr3_aa: CASSIDYSTGGRNQPQHF

clone_size: many
v_call: TRBV7-2
cdr3_aa: CASSLSTAGNYGYTF

clone_size: few
v_call: TRBV9
cdr3_aa: CASSVGTDGHNSPLHF

clone_size: .
v_call: TRBV7-2
cdr3_aa: CASSATGPANEKLFF

clone_size: once
v_call: TRBV30
cdr3_aa: CAWSGRGTGGSTEAFF

clone_size: many
v_call: TRBV7-8
cdr3_aa: CASSFSGLAVNEQFF

clone_size: few
v_call: TRBV18
cdr3_aa: CASHPGDNEQYF

clone_size: few
v_call: TRBV30
cdr3_aa: CAWAHRRLNEQFF

clone_size: .
v_call: TRBV7-2
cdr3_aa: CASSFRASGYSTDTQYF

clone_size: few
v_call: TRBV20-1
cdr3_aa: CSARSGQFNEKLFF

clone_size: .
v_call: TRBV7-2
cdr3_aa: CASSLSLDRGHEQYF